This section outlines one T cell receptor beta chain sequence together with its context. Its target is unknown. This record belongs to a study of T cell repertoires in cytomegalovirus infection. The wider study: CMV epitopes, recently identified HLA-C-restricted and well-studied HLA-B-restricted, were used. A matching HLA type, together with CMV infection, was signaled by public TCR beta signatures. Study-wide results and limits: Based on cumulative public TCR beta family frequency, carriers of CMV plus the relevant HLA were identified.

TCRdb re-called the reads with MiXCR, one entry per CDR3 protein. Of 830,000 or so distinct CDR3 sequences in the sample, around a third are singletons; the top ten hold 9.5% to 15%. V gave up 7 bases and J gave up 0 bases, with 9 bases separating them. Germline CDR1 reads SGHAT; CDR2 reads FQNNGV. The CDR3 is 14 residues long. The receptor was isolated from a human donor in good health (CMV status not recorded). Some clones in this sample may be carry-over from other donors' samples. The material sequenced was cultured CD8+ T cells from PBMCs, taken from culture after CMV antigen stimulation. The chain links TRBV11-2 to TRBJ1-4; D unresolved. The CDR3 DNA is TGTGCCAGCACCAAAGGGTCAACTAATGAAAAACTGTTTTTT. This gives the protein CASTKGSTNEKLFF.